What follows are 29 T cell receptor beta chains derived from one specimen sequenced in a study of breast tumors, draining lymph nodes, adjacent tissues. TCRdb re-called the multiplex PCR reads with MiXCR, one entry per CDR3 protein. The data hold 270,000 or so distinct CDR3 sequences, with around 31% observed a single time. Samples came from axillary lymph nodes draining the breast cancer. Specimen: axillary lymph node tissue. Receptor source: a female donor with breast cancer. Some clones in this sample may be carry-over from other donors' samples.

A few counts support this clonotype. The chain recombines TRBV30 with TRBJ2-7; D not certain. The germline V gene has CDR1 GTSNPN and CDR2 SVGIG (reference sequence). V gave up 4 bases and J gave up 4 bases, with 11 bases separating them. The CDR3 runs 12 residues. The CDR3 sequence: CAWTQTQYEQYF. Written as DNA, the CDR3 is TGTGCCTGGACCCAGACTCAATACGAGCAGTACTTC. Drawing the rest from reference TRBV30 and TRBJ2-7, the complete variable domain is SQTIHQWPATLVQPVGSPLSLECTVEGTSNPNLYWYRQAAGRGLQLLFYSVGIGQISSEVPQNLSASRPQDRQFILSSKKLLLSDSGFYLCAWTQTQYEQYFGPGTRLTVT.

A word on this clonotype: This may come from a read error, since a much larger clone is one base off. V and J are TRBV4-3 and TRBJ2-7; the D is unclear. V gave up 0 bases and J gave up 4 bases, with 16 bases separating them. The germline V gene has CDR1 LGHNA and CDR2 YSLEER. The CDR3 covers 16 residues. The CDR3 here is CASSQDFGSAPYEQYF. In nucleotides, the CDR3 is TGCGCCAGCAGCCAAGATTTCGGGTCGGCCCCATACGAGCAGTACTTC.

This clonotype was detected many times. The chain recombines TRBV5-4 with TRBJ1-2; no reliable D call. V lost 0 bases, J lost 4 bases, and 10 bases lay in between. The CDR3 covers 14 residues. The germline V gene encodes CDR1 SGHNT and CDR2 YYREEE (reference sequence). The CDR3, as DNA: TGTGCCAGCAGCTTGGGGGTCCCGATCTATGGCTACACCTTC. Residues: CASSLGVPIYGYTF.

This clonotype has at least ten counts. The chain has TRBV20-1 and TRBJ2-3, with 11 bases that match TRBD2. In germline, CDR1 is DFQATT, CDR2 SNEGSKA (reference sequence). V lost 5 bases, J lost 8 bases, and 6 bases stayed unmatched. The length of the CDR3 is 13 residues. In DNA form, the CDR3 reads TGCAGTGCTCCACTAGCGGGAGAAGGTACGCAGTATTTT. Amino acids: CSAPLAGEGTQYF.

This clonotype was observed a few times. The rearrangement links TRBV3-1 to TRBJ2-7; D remains ambiguous. Per germline, CDR1 LGHDT and CDR2 YNNKEL (reference sequence). V lost 2 bases and J 4 bases, leaving 6 bases between the germline ends. The CDR3 runs to 12 residues. CDR3 in amino acids: CASSQSFYEQYF. The DNA of the CDR3 is TGTGCCAGCAGCCAAAGTTTTTACGAGCAGTACTTC.

The rearrangement joins TRBV7-9 to TRBJ2-5; maybe TRBD2 (5 bases). The V end was cut by 4 bases, the J end by 4 bases, with 7 bases between. The V gene's germline CDR1 is SEHNR and CDR2 FQNEAQ (reference sequence). The CDR3 sequence is 12 residues long. The CDR3 DNA reads TGTGCCAGCAGCTCGGAGGCAGAGACCCAGTACTTC. It translates to CASSSEAETQYF.

This clonotype was seen many times. V is TRBV11-2 and J is TRBJ2-7, with D maybe TRBD2 (5 bases). V gave up 0 bases and J gave up 4 bases, with 13 bases separating them. This CDR3 is 15 amino acids long. CDR1 and CDR2 from the germline V gene are SGHAT and FQNNGV. CDR3 amino acids: CASSLDILADYEQYF. Written as DNA, the CDR3 is TGTGCCAGCAGCTTAGATATCCTAGCTGATTACGAGCAGTACTTC.

In this sample, this clonotype turned up many times. V is TRBV25-1 and J is TRBJ2-7; TRBD1 agrees at 7 bases. The V gene's germline CDR1 is MGHDK and CDR2 SYGVNS. The CDR3 runs to 15 residues. The trim removed 6 bases at V and 2 bases at J, leaving 10 bases unmatched. The CDR3 nucleotides are TGTGCCAGCAGGACGACAGGGAAGAAAACCTACGAGCAGTACTTC. Translated: CASRTTGKKTYEQYF.

A remark on this clonotype: One junction end disagrees with the germline gene, perhaps due to a read error. J is TRBJ2-1 and V is TRBV7-9; 11 positions match TRBD2. The CDR3 is made up of 17 amino acids. Germline V gene data show CDR1 as SEHNR and CDR2 as FQNEAQ (reference sequence). In nucleotides, the CDR3 is TGTGCCAGCAGCCAAATAACTAGCGGGAGAACCTACAATGAGCAGCTCTTC. This encodes CASSQITSGRTYNEQLF. The entire variable domain, with the rest obtained from reference TRBV7-9 and TRBJ2-1, is as follows: DTGVSQNPRHKITKRGQNVTFRCDPISEHNRLYWYRQTLGQGPEFLTYFQNEAQLEKSRLLSDRFSAERPKGSFSTLEIQRTEQGDSAMYLCASSQITSGRTYNEQLFGPGTRLTVL.

In its sample, this clonotype was seen many times. The chain couples TRBV10-3 to TRBJ2-1, with 8 bases aligning to TRBD2. Germline CDR1 is ENHRY and CDR2 is SYGVKD. Trimming removed 6 bases from V and 1 base from J; junction bases left unmatched: 2. CDR3 length: 14 residues. The CDR3 region is CAIRTSESYNEQFF. The CDR3 nucleotides are TGTGCCATCAGGACTAGCGAATCCTACAATGAGCAGTTCTTC.

Many counts were recorded for this clonotype. The J gene is TRBJ2-2, the V gene TRBV7-6; D gene uncertain. The CDR3 sequence is 12 residues long. V dropped 3 bases and J dropped 3 bases, with 2 bases sitting between them. Germline values: CDR1 SGHVS, CDR2 FNYEAQ. The CDR3 DNA is TGTGCCAGCAGCTTGTACACCGGGGAGCTGTTTTTT. This codes for CASSLYTGELFF.

This clonotype was counted many times. The chain has TRBV25-1 and TRBJ1-1; D is ambiguous. The CDR3 sequence is 15 residues long. V lost 6 bases and J lost 6, with 20 bases in between. Germline values: CDR1 MGHDK, CDR2 SYGVNS. CDR3 region: CASSMGRRPAAEAFF. Written as DNA, the CDR3 is TGTGCCAGCAGCATGGGCAGACGGCCTGCCGCTGAAGCTTTCTTT.

Notes on this clonotype: Since a much larger clone is just one base distant, this may be a read error. The chain carries TRBV12-3 or TRBV12-4 and TRBJ2-7, with a weak D call TRBD2 (6 bases). Trimming took off 8 bases at V and 4 bases at J, with 21 bases between the two ends. The CDR3 consists of 15 residues. CDR3 sequence reads: CASQRGLARLYEQYF. CDR3 DNA sequence: TGTGCCAGCCAACGGGGACTCGCCAGACTATACGAGCAGTACTTC.

This clonotype showed up many times. The J gene is TRBJ1-2, the V gene TRBV9; D call uncertain. The CDR3 consists of 12 residues. Germline loops: CDR1 SGDLS, CDR2 YYNGEE. V was shortened by 0 bases and J by 6 bases, with 6 bases between the two germline ends. This CDR3 reads CASSVDGDGYTF. The CDR3 nucleotides are TGTGCCAGCAGCGTAGACGGGGATGGCTACACCTTC.

This clonotype was observed many times. V is TRBV30 and J is TRBJ2-5; D perhaps matches TRBD2 (6 bases). The length of the CDR3 is 12 residues. The germline V gene has CDR1 GTSNPN and CDR2 SVGIG (reference sequence). V lost 1 base and J lost 5, with 8 bases in between. In nucleotides, the CDR3 is TGTGCCTGGAGTGCCCGGGGGGAGACCCAGTACTTC. Translation gives CAWSARGETQYF. Using reference TRBV30 and TRBJ2-5 for the parts outside the CDR3, the full variable domain is SQTIHQWPATLVQPVGSPLSLECTVEGTSNPNLYWYRQAAGRGLQLLFYSVGIGQISSEVPQNLSASRPQDRQFILSSKKLLLSDSGFYLCAWSARGETQYFGPGTRLLVL.

There are many counts of this clonotype. V and J are TRBV7-9 and TRBJ2-2; TRBD2 agrees at 7 bases. Germline V gives CDR1 SEHNR, CDR2 FQNEAQ (reference sequence). V shed 3 bases and J 4 bases; nucleotides not matched to a gene: 11. The CDR3 is made up of 17 amino acids. The CDR3 spells CASSFGRRERSTGELFF. The CDR3 DNA reads TGTGCCAGCAGCTTCGGAAGGCGGGAGAGGAGCACCGGGGAGCTGTTTTTT.

This clonotype was found many times. The chain employs TRBV10-1 and TRBJ2-3; D gene ambiguous. Germline values: CDR1 WNHNN, CDR2 SYGVQD (reference sequence). V gave up 3 bases and J gave up 1 base, with 11 bases separating them. CDR3 size: 15 residues. For the CDR3, the DNA is TGCGCCAGCAGTGATACGGGCGCGGGCACAGATACGCAGTATTTT. This translates into CASSDTGAGTDTQYF.

This clonotype was counted many times. V gene TRBV2 combines with J gene TRBJ1-5; D unresolved. This CDR3 spans 14 amino acids. CDR1 is SNHLY and CDR2 is FYNNEI in the germline V gene. V lost 0 bases to trimming and J lost 5 bases, with 8 bases between them. The CDR3 region has the DNA TGTGCCAGCAGTGAAGCCAGCCTTTATCAGCCCCAGCATTTT. This gives the protein CASSEASLYQPQHF.

This clonotype was recorded many times. This chain links TRBV30 with TRBJ1-2; 8 nucleotides align to TRBD1. This CDR3 has 14 amino acids. Trimming removed 1 base from V and 8 bases from J; junction bases left unmatched: 9. Germline V gene lookup returns CDR1 GTSNPN and CDR2 SVGIG (reference sequence). CDR3 protein: CAWSGSQGAEGYTF. The CDR3 coding sequence is TGTGCCTGGAGTGGATCTCAGGGGGCTGAGGGCTACACCTTC. Full variable domain (rest looked up from reference TRBV30 and TRBJ1-2): SQTIHQWPATLVQPVGSPLSLECTVEGTSNPNLYWYRQAAGRGLQLLFYSVGIGQISSEVPQNLSASRPQDRQFILSSKKLLLSDSGFYLCAWSGSQGAEGYTFGSGTRLTVV.

This clonotype was detected many times. The CDR3 nucleotides read TGCAGTGCTCTCCCCCCGGGAGGCAATGAGCAGTTCTTC. Translating gives CSALPPGGNEQFF. The rearrangement joins TRBV20-1 to TRBJ2-1; 7 bases are a match to TRBD2. Germline CDR1 reads DFQATT; CDR2 reads SNEGSKA (reference sequence). The V gene end was trimmed by 5 bases and the J gene end by 6 bases; junction bases not matched to a gene: 7. CDR3 length equals 13 residues.

A remark on this clonotype: The CDR3 carries no conserved terminal phenylalanine or tryptophan, so it likely arises from a read error. CDR3 bases: TGTGCCACCAGTGATTCCCGGGACAGGGATTGCGAGCAGTACCTC. Translating gives CATSDSRDRDCEQYL. V usage is TRBV24-1 and J usage is TRBJ2-7; 9 nucleotides line up with TRBD1. Trimming at V came to 2 bases and at J to 6 bases, leaving 7 bases not matched to a gene. From germline, CDR1 is KGHDR and CDR2 SFDVKD. CDR3 length equals 15 residues.

This clonotype was recorded many times. The chain joins TRBV5-1 to TRBJ2-1; the match to TRBD2 covers 13 bases. V lost 4 bases and J lost 8; bases outside the gene matches: 9. CDR3 length: 16 residues. CDR1 and CDR2 from the germline V gene are SGHRS and YFSETQ. In DNA form, the CDR3 reads TGCGCCAGCAGCGTGACTAGCGGGAGGCCATTGTATGAGCAGTTCTTC. Encoded protein: CASSVTSGRPLYEQFF.

This clonotype was counted at least ten times. The chain combines TRBV2 with TRBJ2-7; 7 nucleotides agree with TRBD1. The ends lost 4 bases at V and 4 bases at J; junction bases unmatched: 4. CDR3 length equals 13 residues. CDR1 is SNHLY and CDR2 is FYNNEI in the germline V gene. DNA of the CDR3: TGTGCCAGCAGTGGGGACAGAGGATACGAGCAGTACTTC. This encodes CASSGDRGYEQYF.

In this sample, this clonotype turned up many times. The V and J genes are TRBV13 and TRBJ1-2; TRBD1 might be the D (6 bases). Per the germline V gene, CDR1 is PRHDT and CDR2 is FYEKMQ (reference sequence). This CDR3 spans 13 amino acids. Trimming took 5 bases from V and 8 from J, leaving 15 bases between them. As DNA, the CDR3 is TGTGCCAGCAGCCGGGGGGGCAGGGAGGGCTACACCTTC. This gives the protein CASSRGGREGYTF.

This clonotype has at least ten counts. The chain employs TRBV14 and TRBJ2-1; D is uncertain. Trimming removed 5 bases from V and 3 bases from J, with 14 bases in between. Germline V gene lookup returns CDR1 SGHDN and CDR2 FVKESK. The CDR3 sequence is 15 residues long. The CDR3 here is CASSKTIGYYNEQFF. CDR3 nucleotides: TGTGCCAGCAGCAAGACCATCGGCTACTACAATGAGCAGTTCTTC.

This clonotype was seen only a few times. The rearrangement links TRBV30 to TRBJ2-5; 10 positions agree with TRBD2. The CDR3 is made up of 17 amino acids. With V trimmed by 0 bases and J by 2 bases, 9 bases remained unmatched. The V gene's germline CDR1 is GTSNPN and CDR2 SVGIG (reference sequence). CDR3 sequence (DNA): TGTGCCTGGAGTGTACTCAGGACTAGCGGCGGTCAAGAGACCCAGTACTTC. Its translation is CAWSVLRTSGGQETQYF.

This clonotype appeared many times. V and J are TRBV9 and TRBJ1-2; D is undetermined. Germline CDR1 reads SGDLS; CDR2 reads YYNGEE. CDR3 size: 14 residues. V was pared by 0 bases and J by 2 bases, with 8 bases between. CDR3 loop: CASSVGVGNYGYTF. The CDR3 region has the DNA TGTGCCAGCAGCGTAGGGGTAGGGAACTATGGCTACACCTTC.

This clonotype was found many times. The rearrangement uses TRBV24-1 and TRBJ2-5; a possible D gene is TRBD2 (5 bases). Trimming left V 0 bases short and J 3 bases short, with 7 bases between. Germline CDR1 KGHDR, CDR2 SFDVKD. The CDR3 spans 14 residues. CDR3 loop: CATSDLTGEETQYF. The DNA for the CDR3 is TGTGCCACCAGTGATTTGACCGGGGAAGAGACCCAGTACTTC.

This clonotype was seen a handful of times. The rearrangement uses TRBV27 and TRBJ2-7; tentative D call: TRBD1 (5 bases). This CDR3 spans 13 amino acids. The germline V gene encodes CDR1 MNHEY and CDR2 SMNVEV (reference sequence). V was clipped by 4 bases and J by 5 bases, with 12 bases between them. The CDR3 sequence: CASSSRGLDEQYF. The CDR3 DNA sequence: TGTGCCAGCAGTTCTAGGGGTTTGGACGAGCAGTACTTC.